A selection of T cell receptor beta chains follows, all from one sample in a study of shared clonotypes between healthy human individuals. The assay was immunoSEQ multiplex PCR, and TCRdb's table has in-frame clones only and misses some. Among about 2 million clones, approximately 95% were seen once, and the ten largest hold about 0.13%. Sequenced: naive CD4+ T cells sorted from blood. These receptor sequences come from a man aged 18 to 30 in good health. CDR3s leave out the opening cysteine and the closing phenylalanine or tryptophan. Part of the rows lack a size; the others show once, few, many or a class for expanded clones.

.	TRBJ2-2	TRBV18	ASSPLTNTGELF
.	TRBJ1-1	TRBV10-3	AISGGGQMNTEAF
.	TRBJ1-1	TRBV30	AWSHANTEAF
once	TRBJ1-5	TRBV19	ASKGTGGINQPQH
.	TRBJ1-1	TRBV5-8	ASSLRQGVTGTEAF
.	TRBJ1-5	TRBV28	ASSFVRGGQPQH
.	TRBJ2-5	TRBV19	ASSIVGTGGWETQY
.	TRBJ2-7	TRBV5-4	ASSPTIDSSYEQY
.	TRBJ2-7	TRBV5-4	ASSPTSGRVYEQY
.	TRBJ2-1	TRBV6-1	ASSEAPTSTYEQF
few	TRBJ2-6	TRBV5-1	ASSESSGANVLT
.	TRBJ2-7	TRBV6-6	ASSSRQGLRNEQY
.	TRBJ2-7	TRBV18	ASSPPQSYEQY
.	TRBJ2-5	TRBV18	ASSLTLLTSMEETQY
.	TRBJ2-7	TRBV7-2	ASSSIGGASYEQY
.	TRBJ1-2	TRBV28	ASRTGLGYT
.	TRBJ2-1	TRBV5-1	ASSPESSSYNEQF
.	TRBJ2-5	TRBV7-9	ASSSSIRTETQY
.	TRBJ2-7	TRBV30	AGKGTVKEQY
.	TRBJ2-2	TRBV30	AWSSQGFTGELF
.	TRBJ2-1	TRBV5-4	ASRSGTGDYNEQF
.	TRBJ1-1	TRBV29-1	SVDGVRGVATEAF
once	TRBJ1-6	TRBV9	ASSVVVNSPLH
.	TRBJ2-3	TRBV10-3	ASTAGDTQY
.	TRBJ2-7	TRBV5-1	ASSRGAGALAYEQY
few	TRBJ2-2	TRBV2	ASSGGRDTGELF
once	TRBJ1-2	TRBV7-6	ASSSAGGTGRIGGYT
once	TRBJ2-5	TRBV6-5	ASSLAGVETQY
.	TRBJ2-6	TRBV6-5	ASSSSPGGGANVLT
.	TRBJ2-1	TRBV5-6	ASSPLPYTGSSNNEQF